The sequence of this T cell receptor (beta chain) was determined in a study of blood T cell repertoires in COVID-19 (dated by TCRdb to the early 2020s). For the study in its entirety: The collaborator samples originated in the United States, Italy and Spain and spanned the acute and convalescent phases of COVID-19. The prospective study material was composed of cDNA or gDNA derived from T cells, B-cell-depleted T cells, or PBMCs. The dataset comprised deeply sampled blood TCRbeta repertoires from subjects exposed to, actively infected with, or recovered from COVID-19. A freely available public database, intended as a resource for researchers studying the immune response to SARS-CoV-2, is where the repertoires were released. Samples came from the ongoing ImmuneRACE study (first 160 participants) plus 1,254 subjects from 6 global collaborators. A de-identified subject ID, COVID-19 status, age in years and sex were almost always included in the sample metadata. HLA class I and class II types, where available, came from metadata supplied by the sample provider rather than from assay-based typing.

This clone was found once. Its antigen remains undetermined. No base qualities exist here, and no much larger clone lies one base off it. In the prospective study, participants were roughly 18 to 100 years old, resided in about two dozen geographic areas of the United States, and were enrolled through a virtual design. In the prospective study, cohorts were assigned on the basis of participant-reported clinical history obtained from a screening survey and a study questionnaire. ImmuneRACE Cohort 3 recovered participants were defined by two consecutive negative NP/OP PCR tests, healthcare professional clearance, or symptom resolution. In the prospective study, whole blood, serum and a nasopharyngeal or oropharyngeal swab were collected from each participant by mobile phlebotomists. Prospective study participants could optionally give additional blood draws and questionnaires over a 2-month period. Before DNA extraction, blood samples from the prospective study were shipped at room temperature or frozen.

The immunoSEQ Assay, a bias-controlled multiplex PCR, was used to amplify TCRbeta CDR3 regions from genomic DNA. In the original analysis: Within the assay, amplification of reference gene primers was used to estimate how many nucleated cells each sample contained. To quantify the absolute abundance of each unique TCRbeta CDR3 rearrangement, sequence reads were collapsed and filtered. For each sample, productive Simpson clonality was calculated as the square root of Simpson's diversity index over productive rearrangements. This immuneACCESS table, as held by TCRdb, lists in-frame sequences with V and J called but not all clones. Of the missing ones, under half trace to an unresolved V gene in checked studies; the others have no known cause. V, J and clone size were drawn from that table, and D and trimming were deduced from the DNA. The sample yields more than 150,000 clones; almost 80% were counted once. 17% of the sample is in the top ten clones.

V and J lose 8 bases and 1 base, and a span of 5 bases separates them. Taken from cysteine to phenylalanine, the CDR3 has 11 residues. Just the 33-base CDR3 DNA is kept, in frame starting at base 1. CDR1 and CDR2, looked up from the germline V gene (reference sequence), are LNHDA and SQIVND. Here is what the overall study found, with its caveats: Clinical and demographic metadata were provided uncurated, with the amount varying by source and participant.

The sequence came from a woman aged 45-65 years who had recovered from COVID-19. This chain is built from TRBV19 and TRBJ1-1; TRBD1 is a possible D gene, resting on 5 matching bases. The sequencing sample was made of PBMCs or T cells enriched from blood (not recorded which). The CDR3 reads CASGQNTEAFF. The nucleotide sequence is given as TGTGCCAGTGGACAGAACACTGAAGCTTTCTTT.